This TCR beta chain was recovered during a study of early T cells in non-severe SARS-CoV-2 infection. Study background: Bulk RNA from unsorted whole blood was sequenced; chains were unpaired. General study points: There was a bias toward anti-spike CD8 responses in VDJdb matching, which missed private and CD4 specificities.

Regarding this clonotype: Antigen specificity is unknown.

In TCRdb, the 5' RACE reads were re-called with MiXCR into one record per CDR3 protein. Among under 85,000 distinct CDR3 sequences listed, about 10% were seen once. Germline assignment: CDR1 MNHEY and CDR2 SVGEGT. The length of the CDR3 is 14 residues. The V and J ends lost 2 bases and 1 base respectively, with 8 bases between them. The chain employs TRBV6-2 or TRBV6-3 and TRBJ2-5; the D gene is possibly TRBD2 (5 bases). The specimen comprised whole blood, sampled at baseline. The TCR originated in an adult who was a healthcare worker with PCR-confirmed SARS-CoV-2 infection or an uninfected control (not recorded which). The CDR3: CASSYGGSQETQYF. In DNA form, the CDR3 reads TGTGCCAGCAGTTACGGAGGCAGCCAAGAGACCCAGTACTTC.